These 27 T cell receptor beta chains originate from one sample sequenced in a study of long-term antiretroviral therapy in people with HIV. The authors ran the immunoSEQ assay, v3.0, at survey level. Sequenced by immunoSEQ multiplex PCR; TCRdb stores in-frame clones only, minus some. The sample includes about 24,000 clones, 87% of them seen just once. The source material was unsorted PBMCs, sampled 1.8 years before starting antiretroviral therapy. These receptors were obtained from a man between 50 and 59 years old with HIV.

The CDR3 nucleotides read TGCGCCAGCAGCTTGGGGGGGGCGCAGGTAGATACGCAGTATTTT. Translated: CASSLGGAQVDTQYF. The chain uses TRBV5-1 and TRBJ2-3; tentatively, D is TRBD1 or TRBD2 (6 bases each). The CDR3 consists of 15 residues. Trimming removed 0 bases at V and 5 bases at J, with 13 bases between. Germline V gene data show CDR1 as SGHRS and CDR2 as YFSETQ.

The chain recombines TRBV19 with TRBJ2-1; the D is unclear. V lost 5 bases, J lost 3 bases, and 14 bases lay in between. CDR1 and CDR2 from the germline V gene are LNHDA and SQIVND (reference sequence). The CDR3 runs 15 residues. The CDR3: CASSPPPGYYNEQFF. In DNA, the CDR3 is TGTGCCAGTAGTCCCCCTCCCGGGTACTACAATGAGCAGTTCTTC.

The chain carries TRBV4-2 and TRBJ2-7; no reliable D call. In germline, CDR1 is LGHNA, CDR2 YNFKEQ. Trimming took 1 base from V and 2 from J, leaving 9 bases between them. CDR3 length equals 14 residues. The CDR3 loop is CASSQGTGPYEQYF. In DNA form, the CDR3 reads TGTGCCAGCAGCCAAGGGACCGGGCCCTACGAGCAGTACTTC.

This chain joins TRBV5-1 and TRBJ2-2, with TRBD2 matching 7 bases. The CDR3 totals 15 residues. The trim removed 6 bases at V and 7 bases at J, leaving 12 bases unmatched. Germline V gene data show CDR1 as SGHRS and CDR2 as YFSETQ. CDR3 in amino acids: CASNHAGEMIGELFF. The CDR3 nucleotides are TGCGCCAGCAATCATGCGGGAGAGATGATCGGGGAGCTGTTTTTT.

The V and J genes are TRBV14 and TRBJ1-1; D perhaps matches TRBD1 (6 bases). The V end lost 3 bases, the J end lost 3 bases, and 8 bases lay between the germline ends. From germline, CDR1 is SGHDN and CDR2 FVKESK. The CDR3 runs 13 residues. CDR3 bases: TGTGCCAGCAGCCAGGGGACACACACTGAAGCTTTCTTT. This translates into CASSQGTHTEAFF.

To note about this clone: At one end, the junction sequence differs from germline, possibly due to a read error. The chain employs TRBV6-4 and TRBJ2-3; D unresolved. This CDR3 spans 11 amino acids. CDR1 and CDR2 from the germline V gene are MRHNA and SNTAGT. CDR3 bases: TGTGCCAGCAGTGCCACATATACGCAGTATTTT. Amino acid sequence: CASSATYTQYF.

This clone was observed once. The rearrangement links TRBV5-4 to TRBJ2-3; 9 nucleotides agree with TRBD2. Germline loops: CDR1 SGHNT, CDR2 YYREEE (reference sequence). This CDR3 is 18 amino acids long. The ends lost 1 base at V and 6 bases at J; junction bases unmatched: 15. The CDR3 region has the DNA TGTGCCAGCAGCTTGCTCTCGACGGCTAGCGGGATGAAGGATACGCAGTATTTT. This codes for CASSLLSTASGMKDTQYF. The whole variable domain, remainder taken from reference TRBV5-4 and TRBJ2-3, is ETGVTQSPTHLIKTRGQQVTLRCSSQSGHNTVSWYQQALGQGPQFIFQYYREEENGRGNFPPRFSGLQFPNYSSELNVNALELDDSALYLCASSLLSTASGMKDTQYFGPGTRLTVL.

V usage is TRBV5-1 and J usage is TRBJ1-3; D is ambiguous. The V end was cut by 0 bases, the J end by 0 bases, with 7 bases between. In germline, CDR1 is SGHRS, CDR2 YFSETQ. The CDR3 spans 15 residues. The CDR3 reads CASSLDSVSGNTIYF. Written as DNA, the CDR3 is TGCGCCAGCAGCTTGGACAGCGTCTCTGGAAACACCATATATTTT.

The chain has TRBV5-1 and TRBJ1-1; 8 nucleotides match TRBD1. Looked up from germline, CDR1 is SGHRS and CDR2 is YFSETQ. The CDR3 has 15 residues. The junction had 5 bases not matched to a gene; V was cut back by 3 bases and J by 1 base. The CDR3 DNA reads TGCGCCAGCAGCTGGGGGACAGGCAGGAACACTGAAGCTTTCTTT. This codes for CASSWGTGRNTEAFF.

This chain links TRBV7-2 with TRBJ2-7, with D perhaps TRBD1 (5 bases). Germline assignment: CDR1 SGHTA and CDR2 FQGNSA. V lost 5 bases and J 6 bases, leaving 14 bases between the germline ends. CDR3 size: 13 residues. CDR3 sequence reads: CASSPPSGPEQYF. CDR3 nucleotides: TGTGCCAGCAGCCCACCCTCAGGGCCCGAGCAGTACTTC.

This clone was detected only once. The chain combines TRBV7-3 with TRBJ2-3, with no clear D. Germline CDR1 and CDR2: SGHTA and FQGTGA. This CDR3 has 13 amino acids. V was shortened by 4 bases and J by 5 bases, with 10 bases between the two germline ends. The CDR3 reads CASSSDNEDTQYF. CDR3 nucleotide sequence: TGTGCCAGCAGCTCCGACAACGAAGATACGCAGTATTTT.

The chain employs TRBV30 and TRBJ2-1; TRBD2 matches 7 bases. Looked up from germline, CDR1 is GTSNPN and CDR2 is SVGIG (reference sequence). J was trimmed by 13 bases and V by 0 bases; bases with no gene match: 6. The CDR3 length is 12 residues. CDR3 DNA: TGTGCCTGGAGTGTTGCTGGCGGGGGTCAGTTCTTC. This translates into CAWSVAGGGQFF. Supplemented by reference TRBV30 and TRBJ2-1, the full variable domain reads SQTIHQWPATLVQPVGSPLSLECTVEGTSNPNLYWYRQAAGRGLQLLFYSVGIGQISSEVPQNLSASRPQDRQFILSSKKLLLSDSGFYLCAWSVAGGGQFFGPGTRLTVL.

The CDR3 nucleotides are TGTGCCAGCAGTGACGACAGATCGGATCAGCCCCAGCATTTT. The encoded protein is CASSDDRSDQPQHF. The V call is TRBV2, the J call TRBJ1-5; tentatively, D is TRBD1 (5 bases). This CDR3 has 14 residues. Germline values: CDR1 SNHLY, CDR2 FYNNEI. The germline V and J ends were trimmed by 3 bases and 5 bases, with 11 bases remaining between them.

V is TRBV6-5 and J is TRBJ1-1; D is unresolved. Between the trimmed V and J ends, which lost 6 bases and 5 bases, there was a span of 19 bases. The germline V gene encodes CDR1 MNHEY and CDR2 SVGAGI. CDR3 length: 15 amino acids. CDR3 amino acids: CASRPAVYWETEAFF. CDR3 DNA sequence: TGTGCCAGCAGGCCTGCCGTTTATTGGGAAACTGAAGCTTTCTTT.

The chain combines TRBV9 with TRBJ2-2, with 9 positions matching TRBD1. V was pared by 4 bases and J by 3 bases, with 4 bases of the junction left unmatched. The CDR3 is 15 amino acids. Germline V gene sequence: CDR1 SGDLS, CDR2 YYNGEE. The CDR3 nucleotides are TGTGCCAGCAGCCCGAGACAGGGGGACACCGGGGAGCTGTTTTTT. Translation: CASSPRQGDTGELFF. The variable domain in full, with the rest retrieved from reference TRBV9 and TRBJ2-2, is DSGVTQTPKHLITATGQRVTLRCSPRSGDLSVYWYQQSLDQGLQFLIQYYNGEERAKGNILERFSAQQFPDLHSELNLSSLELGDSALYFCASSPRQGDTGELFFGEGSRLTVL.

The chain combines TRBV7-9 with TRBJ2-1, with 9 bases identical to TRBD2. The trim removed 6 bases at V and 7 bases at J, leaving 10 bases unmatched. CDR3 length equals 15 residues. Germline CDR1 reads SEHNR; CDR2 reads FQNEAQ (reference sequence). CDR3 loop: CASRIGGGAINEQFF. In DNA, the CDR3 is TGTGCCAGCAGGATAGGCGGGGGGGCGATTAATGAGCAGTTCTTC.

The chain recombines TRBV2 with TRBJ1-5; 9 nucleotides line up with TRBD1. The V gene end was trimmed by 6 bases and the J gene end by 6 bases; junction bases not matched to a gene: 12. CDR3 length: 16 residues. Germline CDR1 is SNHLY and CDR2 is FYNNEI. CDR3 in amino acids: CASSYTTGGSGQPQHF. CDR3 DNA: TGTGCCAGCAGCTACACCACAGGGGGCTCCGGTCAGCCCCAGCATTTT. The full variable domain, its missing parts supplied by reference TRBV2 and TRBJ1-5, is EPEVTQTPSHQVTQMGQEVILRCVPISNHLYFYWYRQILGQKVEFLVSFYNNEISEKSEIFDDQFSVERPDGSNFTLKIRSTKLEDSAMYFCASSYTTGGSGQPQHFGDGTRLSIL.

The CDR3 DNA sequence: TGTGCCAGCAGTGTAATGGCTACCGGACAAGAGACCCAGTACTTC. Residues: CASSVMATGQETQYF. The rearrangement joins TRBV2 to TRBJ2-5; no reliable D call. The CDR3 spans 15 residues. Germline lookup yields CDR1 SNHLY and CDR2 FYNNEI. Trimming removed 4 bases from V and 2 bases from J, with 14 bases in between.

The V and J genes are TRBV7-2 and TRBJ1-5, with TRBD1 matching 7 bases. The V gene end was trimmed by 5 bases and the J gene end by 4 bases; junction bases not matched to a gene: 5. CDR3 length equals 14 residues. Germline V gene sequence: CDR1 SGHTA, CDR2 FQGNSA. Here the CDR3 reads CASSRDSANQPQHF. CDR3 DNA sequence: TGTGCCAGCAGCCGGGACAGCGCTAATCAGCCCCAGCATTTT.

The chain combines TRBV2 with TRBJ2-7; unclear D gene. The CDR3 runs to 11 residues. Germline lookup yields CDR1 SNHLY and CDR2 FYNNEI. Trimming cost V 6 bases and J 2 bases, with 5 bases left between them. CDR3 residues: CASRPAYEQYF. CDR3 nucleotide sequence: TGTGCCAGCAGACCCGCCTACGAGCAGTACTTC.

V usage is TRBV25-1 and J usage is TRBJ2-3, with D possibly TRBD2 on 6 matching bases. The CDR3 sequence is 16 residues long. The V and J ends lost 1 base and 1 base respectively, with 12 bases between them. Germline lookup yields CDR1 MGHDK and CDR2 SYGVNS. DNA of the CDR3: TGTGCCAGCAGTGAATTTGGGGGAGGCGGCACAGATACGCAGTATTTT. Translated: CASSEFGGGGTDTQYF.

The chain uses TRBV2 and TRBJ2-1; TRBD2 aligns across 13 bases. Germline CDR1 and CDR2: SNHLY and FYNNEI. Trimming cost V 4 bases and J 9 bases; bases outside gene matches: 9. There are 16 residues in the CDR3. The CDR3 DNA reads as TGTGCCAGCAGTGCTCCTACTAGCGGGGGGGCAGGTGAGCAGTTCTTC. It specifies CASSAPTSGGAGEQFF. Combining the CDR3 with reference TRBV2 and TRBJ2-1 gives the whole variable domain EPEVTQTPSHQVTQMGQEVILRCVPISNHLYFYWYRQILGQKVEFLVSFYNNEISEKSEIFDDQFSVERPDGSNFTLKIRSTKLEDSAMYFCASSAPTSGGAGEQFFGPGTRLTVL.

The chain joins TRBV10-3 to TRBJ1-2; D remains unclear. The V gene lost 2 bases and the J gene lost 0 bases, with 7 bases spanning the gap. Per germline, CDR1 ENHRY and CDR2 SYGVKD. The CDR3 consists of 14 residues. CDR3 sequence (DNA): TGTGCCATCAGTGAGGGTAATTCTAACTATGGCTACACCTTC. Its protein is CAISEGNSNYGYTF.

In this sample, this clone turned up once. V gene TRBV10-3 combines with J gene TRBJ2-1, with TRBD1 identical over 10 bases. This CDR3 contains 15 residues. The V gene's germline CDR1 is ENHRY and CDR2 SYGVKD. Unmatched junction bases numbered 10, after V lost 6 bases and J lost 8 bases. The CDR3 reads CAIRDRDRGVHEQFF. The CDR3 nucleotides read TGTGCCATCAGAGATCGGGACAGGGGTGTGCATGAGCAGTTCTTC.

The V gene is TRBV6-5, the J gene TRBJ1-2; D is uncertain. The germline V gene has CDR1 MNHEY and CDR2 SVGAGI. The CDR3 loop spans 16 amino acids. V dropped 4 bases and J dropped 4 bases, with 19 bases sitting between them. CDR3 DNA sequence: TGTGCCAGCAGTTTCCGACCTCAAGACACAGCCTATGGCTACACCTTC. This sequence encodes CASSFRPQDTAYGYTF.

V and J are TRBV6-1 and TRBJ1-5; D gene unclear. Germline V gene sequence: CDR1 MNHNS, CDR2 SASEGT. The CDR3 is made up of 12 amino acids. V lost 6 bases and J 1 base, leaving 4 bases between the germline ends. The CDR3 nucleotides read TGTGCCAGCAGAGCCAGCAATCAGCCCCAGCATTTT. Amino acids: CASRASNQPQHF.

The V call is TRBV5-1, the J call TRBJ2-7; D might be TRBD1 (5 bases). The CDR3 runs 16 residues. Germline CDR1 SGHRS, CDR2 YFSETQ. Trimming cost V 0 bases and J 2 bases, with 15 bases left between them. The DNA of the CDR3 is TGCGCCAGCAGCTTGGCTCTTGGGGCGGAGCCCTACGAGCAGTACTTC. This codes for CASSLALGAEPYEQYF. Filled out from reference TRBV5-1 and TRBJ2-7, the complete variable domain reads KAGVTQTPRYLIKTRGQQVTLSCSPISGHRSVSWYQQTPGQGLQFLFEYFSETQRNKGNFPGRFSGRQFSNSRSEMNVSTLELGDSALYLCASSLALGAEPYEQYFGPGTRLTVT.